The clone carrying this T cell receptor (beta chain) was counted only a few times. Antigen specificity is unknown. One entry per CDR3 protein, called by TCRdb with MiXCR from the reads. In the table there are some 680,000 distinct CDR3 sequences, about 40% of which are singletons. The record originates from a study of T cell repertoires in cytomegalovirus infection. Study observations and caveats: HLA-C-restricted CMV clonotypes gave the most frequent clonotype in two of eight donors.

The CDR3 consists of 14 residues. Germline CDR1 and CDR2: MDHEN and SYDVKM. Trimming shortened V by 8 bases and J by 1 base, and 12 bases separated the two germline ends. The specimen was PBMCs. The gene calls are TRBV28 and TRBJ1-5; D perhaps matches TRBD1 (5 bases). The receptor was derived from a human donor in good health (CMV status not recorded). Some clones in this sample may be carry-over from other donors' samples. CDR3 residues: CASQGAWSNQPQHF. The CDR3 bases are TGTGCCAGCCAAGGGGCTTGGAGCAATCAGCCCCAGCATTTT.